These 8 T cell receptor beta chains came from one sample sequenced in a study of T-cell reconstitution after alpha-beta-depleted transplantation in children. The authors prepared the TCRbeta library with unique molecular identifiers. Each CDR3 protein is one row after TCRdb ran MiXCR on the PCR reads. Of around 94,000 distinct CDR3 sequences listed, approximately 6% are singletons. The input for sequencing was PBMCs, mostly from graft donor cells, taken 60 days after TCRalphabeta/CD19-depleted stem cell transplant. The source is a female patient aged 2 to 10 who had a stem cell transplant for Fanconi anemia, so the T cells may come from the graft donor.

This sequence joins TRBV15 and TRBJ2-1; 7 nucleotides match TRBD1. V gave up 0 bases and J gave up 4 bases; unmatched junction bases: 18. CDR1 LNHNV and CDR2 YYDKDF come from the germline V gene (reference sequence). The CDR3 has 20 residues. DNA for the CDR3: TGTGCCACCAGCAGAGAGGTTGATTTAGGACAGGCCAATTTTTACAATGAGCAGTTCTTC. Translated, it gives CATSREVDLGQANFYNEQFF.

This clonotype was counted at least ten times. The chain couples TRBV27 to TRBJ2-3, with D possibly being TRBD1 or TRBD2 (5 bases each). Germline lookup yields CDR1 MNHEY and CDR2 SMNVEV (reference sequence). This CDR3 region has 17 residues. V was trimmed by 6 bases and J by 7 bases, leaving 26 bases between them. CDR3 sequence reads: CASSPSPPGSILYTQYF. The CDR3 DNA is TGTGCCAGCAGCCCTAGCCCACCAGGGAGTATACTGTATACGCAGTATTTT.

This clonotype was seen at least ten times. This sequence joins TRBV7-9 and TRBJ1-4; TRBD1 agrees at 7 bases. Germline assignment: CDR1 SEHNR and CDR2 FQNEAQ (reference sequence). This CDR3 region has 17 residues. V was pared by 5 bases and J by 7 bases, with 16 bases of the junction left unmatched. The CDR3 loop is CASSPGLGINRGEKLFF. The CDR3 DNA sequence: TGTGCCAGCAGCCCAGGCCTGGGTATCAACAGGGGTGAAAAACTGTTTTTT.

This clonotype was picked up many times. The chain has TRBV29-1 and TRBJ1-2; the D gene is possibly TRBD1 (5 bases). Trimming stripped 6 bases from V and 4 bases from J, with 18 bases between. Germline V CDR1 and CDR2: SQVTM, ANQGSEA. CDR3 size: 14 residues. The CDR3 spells CSVPRQRPSYGYTF. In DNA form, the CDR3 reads TGCAGCGTACCCAGACAGCGCCCCTCCTATGGCTACACCTTC.

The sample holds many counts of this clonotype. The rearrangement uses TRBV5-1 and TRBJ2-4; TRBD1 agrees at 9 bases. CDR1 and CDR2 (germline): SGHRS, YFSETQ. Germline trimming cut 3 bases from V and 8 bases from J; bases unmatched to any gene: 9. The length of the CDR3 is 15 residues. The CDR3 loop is CASSSDGQGRYIQYF. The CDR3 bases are TGCGCCAGCAGCTCAGACGGACAGGGGCGGTACATTCAGTACTTC.

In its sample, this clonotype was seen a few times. CDR3 bases: TGTGCCAGCAGTTTCGGACACTACACCGGGGAGCTGTTTTTT. It specifies CASSFGHYTGELFF. This chain connects TRBV28 to TRBJ2-2; possible D gene TRBD1, 5 bases. Trimming shortened V by 3 bases and J by 3 bases, and 8 bases separated the two germline ends. The length of the CDR3 is 14 residues. The germline V gene encodes CDR1 MDHEN and CDR2 SYDVKM.

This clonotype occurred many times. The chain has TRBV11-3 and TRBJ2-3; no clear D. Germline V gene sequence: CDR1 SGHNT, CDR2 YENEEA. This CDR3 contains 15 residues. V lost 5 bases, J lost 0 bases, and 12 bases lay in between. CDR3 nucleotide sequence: TGTGCCAGCAGCCTCGACTTCTCTAGCACAGATACGCAGTATTTT. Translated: CASSLDFSSTDTQYF.

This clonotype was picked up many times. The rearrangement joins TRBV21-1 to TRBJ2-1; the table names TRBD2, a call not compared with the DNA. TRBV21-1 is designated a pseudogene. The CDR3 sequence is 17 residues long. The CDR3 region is CANLPGLADLSYNEQFF. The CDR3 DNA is TGTGCCAACCTGCCCGGACTAGCGGACTTATCCTACAATGAGCAGTTCTTC.